This TCR beta chain was sequenced during a study of long-term antiretroviral therapy in people with HIV. Investigators performed immunoSEQ version v3.0 at survey level. Sequencing used immunoSEQ multiplex PCR; TCRdb keeps in-frame clones, though not all of them. The repertoire consists of approximately 25,000 clones, with about 77% occurring once and the leading ten covering more than 4%. V lost 6 bases and J lost 5, with 24 bases in between. CDR1 is SGDLS and CDR2 is YYNGEE in the germline V gene. CDR3 size: 17 residues. Specimens held about 0.95-10 million cryopreserved PBMC prior to DNA extraction. Study findings and constraints: Post-ART diversity increased but stayed below transplant donor controls.

On this clone itself: Its target is unknown.

Material: unsorted PBMCs, obtained 0.5 years after starting antiretroviral therapy. The J gene is TRBJ1-5, the V gene TRBV9; possibly TRBD1 for D (5 bases). The source of this sequence is a woman aged 40 to 50 with HIV. The CDR3 nucleotides are TGTGCCAGCACCCCTGGGACGGGCCACGGGAATCATCAGCCCCAGCATTTT. It codes for CASTPGTGHGNHQPQHF.